These 31 T cell receptor beta chains were all obtained from the same sample, sequenced in a study of cytomegalovirus exposure and HLA in healthy donors. A multiplex PCR was run with 60 Vbeta primers and 13 Jbeta primers. Profiled with immunoSEQ multiplex PCR; TCRdb holds only in-frame clones, not every one. In the table there are fewer than 200,000 clones, approximately 71% of which are singletons. The sample consisted of PBMCs. The receptors were sampled from a girl between 5 and 17 years old in good health and CMV-seronegative.

This chain links TRBV7-8 with TRBJ1-4; 8 bases are shared with TRBD1. CDR3 length: 17 amino acids. Germline-derived CDR1 and CDR2 are SGHVS and FQNEAQ. After removal of 0 bases from V and 7 bases from J, the junction contained 10 bases not matched to a gene. The CDR3 loop is CASSLASRTGLGEKLFF. The DNA for the CDR3 is TGTGCCAGCAGCTTAGCCTCTCGGACAGGGTTGGGTGAAAAACTGTTTTTT.

The rearrangement joins TRBV7-9 to TRBJ1-1, with a weak D call TRBD1 (6 bases). Germline V gene data show CDR1 as SEHNR and CDR2 as FQNEAQ (reference sequence). The length of the CDR3 is 14 residues. V lost 1 base and J lost 2, with 8 bases in between. The CDR3 here is CASSLVGHNTEAFF. Here the CDR3 DNA reads TGTGCCAGCAGCTTAGTGGGACATAACACTGAAGCTTTCTTT.

J is TRBJ2-5 and V is TRBV7-6; TRBD1 might be the D (6 bases). The V gene lost 7 bases and the J gene lost 5 bases, with 17 bases spanning the gap. The length of the CDR3 is 14 residues. Looked up from germline, CDR1 is SGHVS and CDR2 is FNYEAQ. The CDR3 here is CASNQRGFSETQYF. The CDR3 DNA reads TGTGCCAGCAACCAAAGGGGGTTTTCGGAGACCCAGTACTTC.

The chain has TRBV27 and TRBJ1-3; D unresolved. Germline V gene sequence: CDR1 MNHEY, CDR2 SMNVEV (reference sequence). The ends were cut back, 5 bases at V and 0 bases at J, with 8 bases in the middle. The CDR3 extends over 14 amino acids. CDR3: CASSDLSSGNTIYF. The CDR3 region has the DNA TGTGCCAGCAGTGACTTAAGCTCTGGAAACACCATATATTTT.

This clone is a singleton in its sample. The genes are TRBV19 and TRBJ2-2, with no clear D. Germline V gene sequence: CDR1 LNHDA, CDR2 SQIVND (reference sequence). Trimming cost V 8 bases and J 7 bases, with 5 bases left between them. This CDR3 contains 10 residues. CDR3 nucleotides: TGTGCCAGTTGGCACGGGGAGCTGTTTTTT. Translation: CASWHGELFF.

The genes are TRBV6-5 and TRBJ1-6, with TRBD1 as a possible D gene (6 bases). This CDR3 has 13 amino acids. Per the germline V gene, CDR1 is MNHEY and CDR2 is SVGAGI. V was clipped by 7 bases and J by 5 bases, with 9 bases between them. The CDR3 bases are TGTGCCAGCAAACGGGACAATAATTCACCCCTCCACTTT. Encoded protein: CASKRDNNSPLHF.

The chain couples TRBV5-1 to TRBJ2-2; D is unclear. Trimming stripped 0 bases from V and 0 bases from J, with 6 bases between. Germline CDR1 and CDR2: SGHRS and YFSETQ. The CDR3 totals 15 residues. The CDR3 DNA follows: TGCGCCAGCAGCTTGGGGCAAACGAACACCGGGGAGCTGTTTTTT. This encodes CASSLGQTNTGELFF.

The genes are TRBV5-1 and TRBJ2-3; D is ambiguous. The CDR3 is made up of 15 amino acids. Germline CDR1 reads SGHRS; CDR2 reads YFSETQ. V dropped 7 bases and J dropped 2 bases, with 17 bases sitting between them. The CDR3, as DNA: TGCGCCAGCCGTGCAGGTTCCACCACCACAGATACGCAGTATTTT. This gives the protein CASRAGSTTTDTQYF.

The chain couples TRBV7-6 to TRBJ2-7; D is unresolved. The CDR3 loop spans 12 amino acids. The V end was cut by 4 bases, the J end by 6 bases, with 10 bases between. Germline V gives CDR1 SGHVS, CDR2 FNYEAQ. The CDR3 bases are TGTGCCAGCAGCTCCCCCTCGGGCGAGCAGTACTTC. It yields the protein CASSSPSGEQYF.

The chain uses TRBV7-8 and TRBJ2-1; perhaps TRBD2 as D (5 bases). The V and J ends lost 3 bases and 10 bases respectively, with 7 bases between them. This CDR3 is built from 11 residues. CDR1 SGHVS and CDR2 FQNEAQ come from the germline V gene. The CDR3 sequence is CASSFEGEQFF. The CDR3 DNA follows: TGTGCCAGCAGCTTCGAGGGCGAGCAGTTCTTC.

This rearrangement joins TRBV6-5 to TRBJ2-7; 13 bases match TRBD2. The CDR3 consists of 15 residues. CDR1 and CDR2 (germline): MNHEY, SVGAGI. Germline trimming cut 5 bases from V and 7 bases from J; bases unmatched to any gene: 8. The DNA for the CDR3 is TGTGCCAGCAGTCAAACTAGCGGGGGGGCAAGGGAGCAGTACTTC. It translates to CASSQTSGGAREQYF.

This sequence joins TRBV7-2 and TRBJ2-1; no clear D gene. CDR1 and CDR2 from the germline V gene are SGHTA and FQGNSA. Trimming left V 0 bases short and J 12 bases short, with 15 bases between. The length of the CDR3 is 14 residues. CDR3 region: CASSLARTQIWQFF. CDR3 nucleotides: TGTGCCAGCAGCTTAGCCAGAACCCAGATATGGCAGTTCTTC.

This clone has just a few counts. The chain recombines TRBV5-1 with TRBJ1-2, with D possibly being TRBD1 (6 bases). Germline CDR1 reads SGHRS; CDR2 reads YFSETQ. The CDR3 has 14 amino acids. The ends were cut back, 0 bases at V and 5 bases at J, with 11 bases in the middle. The DNA of the CDR3 is TGCGCCAGCAGCTTGGAACAAGGACAGTATGGCTACACCTTC. Protein: CASSLEQGQYGYTF.

The chain employs TRBV6-6 and TRBJ2-7; D is uncertain. In germline, CDR1 is MNHNY, CDR2 SVGAGI (reference sequence). V lost 2 bases to trimming and J lost 7 bases, with 15 bases between them. The CDR3 is 14 amino acids. The CDR3 region has the DNA TGTGCCAGCAGTTACGATGCCACCAGTTATGAGCAGTACTTC. This sequence encodes CASSYDATSYEQYF.

Only a few counts were recorded for this clone. The V call is TRBV6-5, the J call TRBJ1-3; no firm D call. V lost 0 bases to trimming and J lost 4 bases, with 4 bases between them. The length of the CDR3 is 13 residues. Germline V lookup: CDR1 MNHEY, CDR2 SVGAGI. The CDR3 loop reads CASSYSTGNTIYF. The CDR3 region has the DNA TGTGCCAGCAGTTACTCGACAGGAAACACCATATATTTT.

This chain links TRBV6-1 with TRBJ2-1, with 12 bases identical to TRBD2. The germline V gene has CDR1 MNHNS and CDR2 SASEGT. The CDR3 length is 15 residues. V lost 2 bases and J lost 4; bases outside the gene matches: 0. Written as DNA, the CDR3 is TGTGCCAGCAGTGAACTAGCGGGGGGGTACAATGAGCAGTTCTTC. It encodes CASSELAGGYNEQFF.

The genes are TRBV28 and TRBJ2-5; D is perhaps TRBD2 (6 bases). CDR1 and CDR2 (germline): MDHEN, SYDVKM. The CDR3 sequence is 13 residues long. The ends were cut back, 3 bases at V and 5 bases at J, with 10 bases in the middle. The CDR3 loop is CASSLEGRETQYF. The CDR3 bases are TGTGCCAGCAGTTTGGAGGGACGGGAGACCCAGTACTTC. Using reference TRBV28 and TRBJ2-5 for the parts outside the CDR3, the full variable domain is DVKVTQSSRYLVKRTGEKVFLECVQDMDHENMFWYRQDPGLGLRLIYFSYDVKMKEKGDIPEGYSVSREKKERFSLILESASTNQTSMYLCASSLEGRETQYFGPGTRLLVL.

The V gene is TRBV4-1, the J gene TRBJ2-3; 13 positions match TRBD2. V shed 1 base and J 3 bases; nucleotides not matched to a gene: 4. CDR3 length: 17 amino acids. In germline, CDR1 is MGHRA, CDR2 YSYEKL. The CDR3 sequence is CASSQGTSGGATDTQYF. DNA for the CDR3: TGCGCCAGCAGCCAAGGTACTAGCGGGGGGGCAACAGATACGCAGTATTTT.

V and J are TRBV5-1 and TRBJ1-1; a weak D match, TRBD1 (5 bases). With 4 bases removed from V and 7 bases from J, the gap between germline ends came to 17 bases. Germline CDR1 reads SGHRS; CDR2 reads YFSETQ. The CDR3 covers 14 residues. The CDR3 region has the DNA TGCGCCAGCAGCCTCTATACCGGGGGGGTTGAAGCTTTCTTT. This sequence encodes CASSLYTGGVEAFF.

This rearrangement joins TRBV5-1 to TRBJ2-5; TRBD2 matches at 10 bases. Trimming removed 0 bases from V and 1 base from J; junction bases left unmatched: 0. Germline V gives CDR1 SGHRS, CDR2 YFSETQ. This CDR3 has 15 amino acids. In nucleotides, the CDR3 is TGCGCCAGCAGCTTGGGGACTAGCGGCCAAGAGACCCAGTACTTC. Its translation is CASSLGTSGQETQYF. Looking up the rest from reference TRBV5-1 and TRBJ2-5 gives the full variable domain: KAGVTQTPRYLIKTRGQQVTLSCSPISGHRSVSWYQQTPGQGLQFLFEYFSETQRNKGNFPGRFSGRQFSNSRSEMNVSTLELGDSALYLCASSLGTSGQETQYFGPGTRLLVL.

The rearrangement links TRBV25-1 to TRBJ2-5, with D perhaps TRBD1 (6 bases). Trimming removed 4 bases from V and 9 bases from J, with 9 bases in between. The CDR3 is 11 amino acids. Germline V gene lookup returns CDR1 MGHDK and CDR2 SYGVNS. CDR3 in amino acids: CASSAPGAQYF. The CDR3, as DNA: TGTGCCAGCAGTGCCCCAGGGGCCCAGTACTTC.

This clone was recorded once. The V call is TRBV21-1, the J call TRBJ1-1; the D call in the table, TRBD1, was not verified against the DNA. TRBV21-1 is described as a pseudogene. The CDR3 has 15 amino acids. The CDR3 loop reads CASSKEVRIETEAFF. The CDR3 region has the DNA TGTGCCAGCAGCAAAGAGGTCAGGATAGAGACTGAAGCTTTCTTT.

This chain connects TRBV19 to TRBJ2-5; a weak D match, TRBD2 (6 bases). This CDR3 is 14 amino acids long. Trimming left V 4 bases short and J 5 bases short, with 14 bases between. Germline CDR1 is LNHDA and CDR2 is SQIVND (reference sequence). The DNA for the CDR3 is TGTGCCAGTAGTACCCCCGGCGGGGACGAGACCCAGTACTTC. Protein sequence: CASSTPGGDETQYF.

V is TRBV5-1 and J is TRBJ1-2; TRBD1 might be the D (6 bases). The CDR3 is made up of 15 amino acids. CDR1 is SGHRS and CDR2 is YFSETQ in the germline V gene. Trimming took 4 bases from V and 3 from J, leaving 16 bases between them. The DNA for the CDR3 is TGCGCCAGCAGCGTGGACGGACAGATACACTATGGCTACACCTTC. Translated, it gives CASSVDGQIHYGYTF.

This clone has just one count. The gene calls are TRBV7-9 and TRBJ2-1, with 10 nucleotides matching TRBD2. Trimming at V came to 5 bases and at J to 3 bases, leaving 4 bases not matched to a gene. CDR3 size: 15 residues. Germline V lookup: CDR1 SEHNR, CDR2 FQNEAQ (reference sequence). In DNA form, the CDR3 reads TGTGCCAGCAGCAACCTAGCGGGAGACTACAATGAGCAGTTCTTC. Its translation is CASSNLAGDYNEQFF.

This sequence joins TRBV10-1 and TRBJ2-3, with 9 bases fitting TRBD2. Trimming at V came to 3 bases and at J to 5 bases, leaving 6 bases not matched to a gene. The CDR3 covers 15 residues. From germline, CDR1 is WNHNN and CDR2 SYGVQD (reference sequence). The CDR3 loop reads CASSDGGGAGDTQYF. CDR3 nucleotides: TGCGCCAGCAGTGATGGCGGGGGGGCGGGAGATACGCAGTATTTT.

The chain has TRBV27 and TRBJ2-7; D not certain. The V end was cut by 1 base, the J end by 4 bases, with 8 bases between. This CDR3 has 13 residues. Germline-derived CDR1 and CDR2 are MNHEY and SMNVEV (reference sequence). The CDR3 DNA follows: TGTGCCAGCAGTTTATTTGGTCAGTACGAGCAGTACTTC. Its translation is CASSLFGQYEQYF.

This clone was seen only a few times. The chain links TRBV19 to TRBJ2-1, with 8 bases aligning to TRBD2. Germline trimming cut 6 bases from V and 10 bases from J; bases unmatched to any gene: 11. The germline gives CDR1 LNHDA, CDR2 SQIVND (reference sequence). The CDR3 has 14 residues. CDR3 protein: CASRFSGGGDEQFF. The CDR3 DNA follows: TGTGCCAGTAGATTTTCCGGGGGGGGCGACGAGCAGTTCTTC.

The V call is TRBV4-2, the J call TRBJ1-1; no clear D. CDR1 is LGHNA and CDR2 is YNFKEQ in the germline V gene. Trimming cost V 1 base and J 1 base, with 13 bases left between them. This CDR3 contains 16 residues. DNA of the CDR3: TGTGCCAGCAGCCAAGGCGGGAGGTTGACGAACACTGAAGCTTTCTTT. It yields the protein CASSQGGRLTNTEAFF.

The CDR3 sequence: CASGATGASEKLFF. The CDR3 region has the DNA TGTGCCAGTGGGGCTACAGGGGCAAGTGAAAAACTGTTTTTT. The chain combines TRBV19 with TRBJ1-4; 7 bases line up with TRBD1. Germline trimming cut 8 bases from V and 7 bases from J; bases unmatched to any gene: 10. The CDR3 sequence is 14 residues long. Germline CDR1 LNHDA, CDR2 SQIVND (reference sequence).

The rearrangement links TRBV9 to TRBJ1-4; D uncertain. This CDR3 region has 14 residues. The ends were cut back, 2 bases at V and 7 bases at J, with 12 bases in the middle. Germline V lookup: CDR1 SGDLS, CDR2 YYNGEE. The CDR3 DNA sequence: TGTGCCAGCAGCGTTGACGGGAGAAGTGAAAAACTGTTTTTT. Protein: CASSVDGRSEKLFF. Filled out from reference TRBV9 and TRBJ1-4, the complete variable domain reads DSGVTQTPKHLITATGQRVTLRCSPRSGDLSVYWYQQSLDQGLQFLIQYYNGEERAKGNILERFSAQQFPDLHSELNLSSLELGDSALYFCASSVDGRSEKLFFGSGTQLSVL.